This TCR beta chain was identified during a study of vaccination and CD4 T cells after COVID-19. Treatment defined: roughly ten-day PBMC culture with coronavirus spike peptide pools or control peptides (ViraFEST assay). As to this clonotype: Its antigen is as yet unknown.

Germline CDR1 reads DFQATT; CDR2 reads SNEGSKA (reference sequence). V gave up 5 bases and J gave up 3 bases; unmatched junction bases: 5. The CDR3 has 15 amino acids. The assay that was used to sequence DNA from cultured CD4+ T cells was the Oncomine TCR Beta short-read assay. TCRdb re-called the PCR reads through MiXCR, storing one row per CDR3 protein. The sample lists around 15,000 distinct CDR3 sequences; about 63% were seen once. The sequence derives from a human donor who had recovered from COVID-19. The chain joins TRBV20-1 to TRBJ2-2; the match to TRBD1 covers 11 bases. The sample consisted of CD4+ T cells from blood, cultured in vitro. Here the CDR3 DNA reads TGCAGTGCTGGACAGGGGGCGTCGGACACCGGGGAGCTGTTTTTT. Translated, it gives CSAGQGASDTGELFF.